This T cell receptor (beta chain) was observed in a study of OX40 agonist ivuxolimab in advanced cancers. Study-wide context: Dose-escalation patients had hepatocellular carcinoma, melanoma, renal cell or head and neck cancer. Study-level points and caveats: The 0.1-3.0 mg/kg partial responders had among the lowest clonal expansion. Researchers report that CD8+ T cells had, on average, more expanded clones than CD4+. Several nonresponders also turned out to have low normalized T-cell clonal expansion.

Clones were sequenced by immunoSEQ multiplex PCR, and TCRdb holds only the in-frame ones, with some missing. The data show about 14,000 clones, roughly 71% seen once. Comment on this clone: Its target is not known.

The sequence derives from an adult with an advanced solid tumor such as melanoma, head and neck, liver or kidney cancer. The sequenced sample was CD4+ or CD8+ T cells sorted from blood, obtained in a trial of the OX40 agonist ivuxolimab.

The CDR3 is CASSQGTGWADTQYF. The CDR3 DNA follows: TGTGCCAGCAGTCAGGGCACAGGCTGGGCAGATACGCAGTATTTT. J is TRBJ2-3 and V is TRBV5-6, with D possibly matching TRBD1 (5 bases). The germline CDR1 and CDR2 sequences are SGHDT and YYEEEE. This CDR3 contains 15 residues. Trimming pared 5 bases from V and 4 bases from J, leaving 17 bases between.